This passage covers 13 T cell receptor beta chains from one sample sequenced in a study of blood T cell repertoires in COVID-19. Assay: immunoSEQ multiplex PCR; the TCRdb copy retains only in-frame clones and omits some. The sample lists 100,000 to 150,000 clones; approximately 85% were seen once. Sequencing was performed on peripheral blood. The source is a woman aged 80 or older with COVID-19, enrolled during active disease.

V and J are TRBV28 and TRBJ1-4; D gene uncertain. CDR3 size: 15 residues. Trimming cost V 5 bases and J 6 bases, with 16 bases left between them. Germline CDR1 reads MDHEN; CDR2 reads SYDVKM. As DNA, the CDR3 is TGTGCCAGCAGTGCCTTCCGAGGCCCCTATGAAAAACTGTTTTTT. It translates to CASSAFRGPYEKLFF.

The CDR3 reads CASTPEPSDSYEQYF. Here the CDR3 DNA reads TGTGCCAGCACCCCGGAGCCCTCCGACTCCTACGAGCAGTACTTC. The chain employs TRBV6-6 and TRBJ2-7; D not certain. V was clipped by 7 bases and J by 0 bases, with 16 bases between them. CDR1 is MNHNY and CDR2 is SVGAGI in the germline V gene (reference sequence). The length of the CDR3 is 15 residues.

The chain carries TRBV9 and TRBJ2-5; 7 bases align to TRBD2. The length of the CDR3 is 14 residues. Germline trimming cut 0 bases from V and 2 bases from J; bases unmatched to any gene: 1. Per germline, CDR1 SGDLS and CDR2 YYNGEE. The CDR3 DNA reads TGTGCCAGCAGCGTAGGAGCGGGACAAGAGACCCAGTACTTC. Protein product: CASSVGAGQETQYF. Using reference TRBV9 and TRBJ2-5 for the parts outside the CDR3, the full variable domain is DSGVTQTPKHLITATGQRVTLRCSPRSGDLSVYWYQQSLDQGLQFLIQYYNGEERAKGNILERFSAQQFPDLHSELNLSSLELGDSALYFCASSVGAGQETQYFGPGTRLLVL.

The chain carries TRBV4-3 and TRBJ1-2; D unresolved. CDR3 length: 16 residues. The ends were cut back, 0 bases at V and 4 bases at J, with 15 bases in the middle. Looked up from germline, CDR1 is LGHNA and CDR2 is YSLEER. The CDR3 spells CASSQDIHSLGYGYTF. CDR3 sequence (DNA): TGCGCCAGCAGCCAAGATATCCACAGCCTGGGCTATGGCTACACCTTC.

In its sample, this clone was seen a few times. This chain uses TRBV6-6 with TRBJ1-5, with a tentative D call TRBD1 (5 bases). V was trimmed by 3 bases and J by 7 bases, leaving 13 bases between them. The germline V gene has CDR1 MNHNY and CDR2 SVGAGI (reference sequence). The CDR3 extends over 14 amino acids. DNA of the CDR3: TGTGCCAGCAGTTATTTGGGGCGATCGCAGCCCCAGCATTTT. Translated, it gives CASSYLGRSQPQHF.

This clone was detected only once. The chain is built from TRBV6-6 and TRBJ2-7, with TRBD1 identical over 7 bases. CDR3 length: 13 amino acids. V trimming: 3 bases; J trimming: 6 bases; junction bases outside the gene matches: 5. Germline V CDR1 and CDR2: MNHNY, SVGAGI (reference sequence). DNA of the CDR3: TGTGCCAGCAGTTATAGGGCAGGGGGCGAGCAGTACTTC. Protein product: CASSYRAGGEQYF.

A single count supports this clone. The chain combines TRBV24-1 with TRBJ1-5; 11 nucleotides match TRBD1. This CDR3 has 20 residues. Germline V CDR1 and CDR2: KGHDR, SFDVKD. V lost 4 bases and J lost 0; bases outside the gene matches: 13. The CDR3 nucleotides are TGTGCCACCAGTGAACCTGGGACAGGGGGTTTTTTTTATAGCAATCAGCCCCAGCATTTT. Translating it yields CATSEPGTGGFFYSNQPQHF.

The CDR3 loop reads CASSSRQKAGAFNTEAFF. The CDR3 DNA is TGTGCCAGCAGTTCTCGACAGAAGGCAGGGGCTTTTAACACTGAAGCTTTCTTT. This chain connects TRBV27 to TRBJ1-1; weak D call: TRBD1 (6 bases). Trimming removed 4 bases at V and 2 bases at J, with 23 bases between. The length of the CDR3 is 18 residues. The germline V gene encodes CDR1 MNHEY and CDR2 SMNVEV (reference sequence).

The gene calls are TRBV27 and TRBJ2-5; TRBD1 might be the D (5 bases). The CDR3 consists of 14 residues. CDR1 and CDR2 from the germline V gene are MNHEY and SMNVEV (reference sequence). V lost 5 bases, J lost 5 bases, and 15 bases lay in between. In nucleotides, the CDR3 is TGTGCCAGCAGTCCGCAGGGAATTAGGGAGACCCAGTACTTC. Encoded protein: CASSPQGIRETQYF.

The chain links TRBV2 to TRBJ2-1; no firm D call. Germline V CDR1 and CDR2: SNHLY, FYNNEI. The V end lost 0 bases, the J end lost 0 bases, and 9 bases lay between the germline ends. The CDR3 length is 16 residues. The CDR3 sequence: CASSEALVPSYNEQFF. The CDR3 DNA follows: TGTGCCAGCAGTGAAGCGCTAGTTCCCTCCTACAATGAGCAGTTCTTC.

The chain has TRBV28 and TRBJ1-4; D possibly corresponds to TRBD1 (6 bases). This CDR3 comprises 14 residues. V was trimmed by 5 bases and J by 5 bases, leaving 12 bases between them. Germline loops: CDR1 MDHEN, CDR2 SYDVKM. CDR3 sequence (DNA): TGTGCCAGCAGTCCGAGACAGGAGAATGAAAAACTGTTTTTT. Translating gives CASSPRQENEKLFF.

This clone was found once. The gene calls are TRBV28 and TRBJ2-5; the D gene is possibly TRBD2 (7 bases). V was clipped by 3 bases and J by 5 bases, with 19 bases between them. The germline CDR1 and CDR2 sequences are MDHEN and SYDVKM. This CDR3 comprises 16 residues. CDR3 amino acids: CASSLGGLAVVETQYF. The CDR3 coding sequence is TGTGCCAGCAGTTTGGGGGGGCTAGCGGTTGTGGAGACCCAGTACTTC.

J is TRBJ2-3 and V is TRBV7-2, with a tentative D call TRBD2 (6 bases). CDR1 and CDR2 from the germline V gene are SGHTA and FQGNSA. This CDR3 region has 15 residues. V was clipped by 0 bases and J by 1 base, with 8 bases between them. This chain's CDR3 is CASSLAGGRTDTQYF. In nucleotides, the CDR3 is TGTGCCAGCAGCTTAGCGGGAGGCCGCACAGATACGCAGTATTTT.